The rows below give T cell receptor beta chains drawn from one sample of a study of cytomegalovirus exposure and HLA in healthy donors. The table came from immunoSEQ multiplex PCR; TCRdb's copy has only in-frame clones and leaves some out. The data show approximately 220,000 clones, 90% to 95% seen once. The specimen sequenced was PBMCs. These TCRs come from a woman between 18 and 29 years old in good health and CMV-seronegative. CDR3s leave out the opening cysteine and the closing phenylalanine or tryptophan.

v_call,cdr3_aa
TRBV27,ASSFTSGGFYYEQY
TRBV10-3,AISPDTNGYT
TRBV6-4,AGPSDRKSNQPQH
TRBV15,ATSWYSGTAESPLH
TRBV27,ASSLSWQGAFGYT
TRBV5-1,ASSSPGGGEKLF
TRBV29-1,SDRTVANYGYT
TRBV19,ASSNRVAGGSTDTQY
TRBV27,ASSLSNRQGETQY
TRBV9,ASSPHRTTNEKLF
TRBV18,ASSPFLAGERADTQY
TRBV9,ASSVGPGGVGETQY
TRBV5-1,ASSLSEADTQY
TRBV4-1,ASSQAPFALNRGFPRYNEQF
TRBV5-1,ASSSGGTGELF
TRBV28,ASSILTGGGLSGYT
TRBV5-1,ASSLGNREVPYEQY
TRBV27,ASSLKGTGYNEQF
TRBV18,ASSPRASGNNEQF
TRBV6-5,ASSSKREPAFYEQY
TRBV11-2,ASSLAGGGGSFRETQY
TRBV11-2,ASSTYRGRKNIQY
TRBV9,ASSVDPREKLF
TRBV21-1,ASSNYLAEEILAKNIQY
TRBV9,ASSAGLPYEQY
TRBV30,AWSAVRGGIFGNTIY
TRBV5-1,ASSPKREPDNEQF
TRBV5-1,ASSKPEASDTQY
TRBV7-2,ASSLAGGIWETQY
TRBV7-8,ASSLPMSSYNEQF
TRBV30,AWSVYRANEQF
TRBV30,AWSWGVRGGYGYT
TRBV6-4,ASSLTSGRTASEQF
TRBV13,ASSPWDRRYEKLF
TRBV9,ASSVAHRTNYGYT
TRBV5-4,ASSYPGRLAGANVLT
TRBV28,ASSLTGAYEQY
TRBV19,ASSRTGTNYGYT
TRBV19,ASSITSMGINEQF
TRBV29-1,SETGVNPYNEQF